One and the same sample provided the 17 T cell receptor beta chains below, sequenced in a study of molecular identifiers for immune sequencing clone quantification (dated by TCRdb to 2017 to 2018). Library generation was performed with PCR. Data came from an Illumina HiSeq 4000. TCRdb itself trimmed the public reads at Q25 with fastp, ran MiXCR and retained productive beta chains. A single entry per CDR3 protein holds the most common genes and DNA from its merged rows. This sample has about 640,000 distinct CDR3 sequences in its table, and 15% to 20% of those were observed once. The ten largest clones capture roughly 0.85% of the sample. Material: naive CD8+ T cells from blood, with Jurkat cell RNA spiked in. What the cell subset or site label conveys for this sample: FACS-sorted CD8+CD4-CCR7+CD45RA+ naive T cells. These receptors came from a human donor in good health. Some libraries in this study had Jurkat cell RNA spiked in.

This clonotype was recorded many times. V usage is TRBV4-1 and J usage is TRBJ2-7; D perhaps matches TRBD1 (5 bases). Trimming left V 3 bases short and J 2 bases short, with 8 bases between. The CDR3 has 13 amino acids. Germline CDR1 reads MGHRA; CDR2 reads YSYEKL. This chain's CDR3 is CASSHRQTYEQYF. CDR3 nucleotides: TGCGCCAGCAGCCATCGACAGACCTACGAGCAGTACTTC.

This clonotype was detected only a few times. This chain links TRBV16 with TRBJ1-2; D call uncertain. Germline V gene lookup returns CDR1 KGHSY and CDR2 FQNENV. Between the trimmed V and J ends, which lost 1 base and 1 base, there was a span of 4 bases. The CDR3 has 13 amino acids. CDR3 amino acids: CASSQYNNYGYTF. In nucleotides, the CDR3 is TGTGCCAGCAGCCAATATAATAACTATGGCTACACCTTC.

The chain recombines TRBV7-9 with TRBJ2-5; tentative D call: TRBD1 (5 bases). The V gene lost 0 bases and the J gene lost 3 bases, with 11 bases spanning the gap. Looked up from germline, CDR1 is SEHNR and CDR2 is FQNEAQ (reference sequence). CDR3 size: 15 residues. For the CDR3, the DNA is TGTGCCAGCAGCTTAGCGGGTTTCAGGGAAGAGACCCAGTACTTC. This encodes CASSLAGFREETQYF.

This clonotype came up many times. The chain has TRBV15 and TRBJ2-3; no clear D gene. The CDR3 has 15 residues. Germline loops: CDR1 LNHNV, CDR2 YYDKDF (reference sequence). Deletions cut 1 base from V and 2 bases from J, with 10 bases between. The CDR3 bases are TGTGCCACCAGCAGAGTCGGCAGATACACAGATACGCAGTATTTT. It codes for CATSRVGRYTDTQYF.

A few counts support this clonotype. The chain has TRBV19 and TRBJ2-2; 12 nucleotides align to TRBD2. Trimming removed 5 bases from V and 6 bases from J; junction bases left unmatched: 10. The CDR3 has 17 residues. Germline values: CDR1 LNHDA, CDR2 SQIVND (reference sequence). The CDR3 protein is CASSPSSGGVVPGELFF. CDR3 DNA sequence: TGTGCCAGTAGTCCCTCTAGCGGGGGGGTCGTCCCCGGGGAGCTGTTTTTT.

To note about this clonotype: This clone may be a read error of a much larger clone one base away. The chain has TRBV2 and TRBJ1-4; D not certain. The CDR3 length is 13 residues. Per germline, CDR1 SNHLY and CDR2 FYNNEI. The CDR3 region has the DNA TGTGCCAGCAGTCTACAGCATAATGAAAAACCGTTTTTT. Translating gives CASSLQHNEKPFF.

This clonotype has ten or more counts. The CDR3 region has the DNA TGCAGCCCACAAGACGGAAATACGCAGTATTTT. This sequence encodes CSPQDGNTQYF. This chain links TRBV29-1 with TRBJ2-3, with D unclear. V dropped 8 bases and J dropped 7 bases, with 13 bases sitting between them. Germline V lookup: CDR1 SQVTM, CDR2 ANQGSEA. This CDR3 contains 11 residues.

This clonotype was seen a handful of times. The V call is TRBV24-1, the J call TRBJ2-1; 13 bases match TRBD2. This CDR3 comprises 18 residues. From germline, CDR1 is KGHDR and CDR2 SFDVKD. J lost 5 bases, V lost 9 bases, and 15 bases had no gene match. The CDR3 region has the DNA TGTGCCACCGCGGTCACGGGACTAGCGGGGCCCCTCGACAATGAGCAGTTCTTC. Protein: CATAVTGLAGPLDNEQFF.

About this clonotype itself: Germline is not matched at one junction end, which may reflect a read error. The chain uses TRBV20-1 and TRBJ2-2; 14 positions agree with TRBD2. Germline CDR1 and CDR2: DFQATT and SNEGSKA (reference sequence). This CDR3 is built from 19 residues. The CDR3 spells CGARGTGTSGRWTTGELFF. The CDR3 DNA reads as TGCGGTGCTAGAGGGACCGGGACTAGCGGGAGATGGACCACCGGGGAGCTGTTTTTT.

This clonotype was observed at least ten times. The genes are TRBV27 and TRBJ2-1; 12 bases fit TRBD2. Trimming removed 7 bases from V and 8 bases from J; junction bases left unmatched: 15. The CDR3 consists of 17 residues. Germline CDR1 reads MNHEY; CDR2 reads SMNVEV (reference sequence). The CDR3: CASILTSGSIQTHEQFF. The CDR3 DNA is TGTGCCAGCATTCTGACTAGCGGGAGCATTCAGACCCATGAGCAGTTCTTC.

In the case of this clonotype: Germline is not matched at one junction end, which may reflect a read error. CDR3 protein: CASTPGGYEQHF. CDR3 coding DNA: TGTGCCAGCACCCCAGGGGGTTACGAGCAGCACTTC. The rearrangement joins TRBV7-9 to TRBJ2-7; 7 bases fit TRBD1. This CDR3 has 12 residues. CDR1 is SEHNR, CDR2 FQNEAQ, per germline (reference sequence).

The chain combines TRBV3-1 with TRBJ1-1; D is uncertain. Per germline, CDR1 LGHDT and CDR2 YNNKEL (reference sequence). V was pared by 3 bases and J by 6 bases, with 8 bases between. The CDR3 has 12 residues. CDR3 region: CASSQGQAEAFF. The CDR3 coding sequence is TGTGCCAGCAGCCAGGGTCAGGCTGAAGCTTTCTTT.

Notes on this clonotype: A read error is possible here, since a much larger clone lies one base away. The final CDR3 position lacks the conserved phenylalanine or tryptophan, pointing to a likely read error. The chain is built from TRBV6-1 and TRBJ2-7; 8 nucleotides agree with TRBD1. Germline CDR1 reads MNHNS; CDR2 reads SASEGT. The ends lost 10 bases at V and 2 bases at J; junction bases unmatched: 7. CDR3 length equals 13 residues. The CDR3 region has the DNA TGTGCCACCACCCACAGGGGGGCCTACGAGCAGTACCTC. It is translated as CATTHRGAYEQYL.

This clonotype has a count of ten or more. The V call is TRBV15, the J call TRBJ2-5, with D perhaps given as TRBD1 or TRBD2 (5 bases each). V dropped 9 bases and J dropped 1 base, with 24 bases sitting between them. The germline V gene has CDR1 LNHNV and CDR2 YYDKDF (reference sequence). The CDR3 has 17 residues. The CDR3 spells CATGWDRALDFQETQYF. The CDR3 DNA sequence: TGTGCCACTGGCTGGGACCGGGCGCTTGATTTCCAAGAGACCCAGTACTTC.

This clonotype was observed a handful of times. This chain joins TRBV2 and TRBJ2-1, with a weak D call TRBD2 (6 bases). The V gene lost 0 bases and the J gene lost 9 bases, with 12 bases spanning the gap. Per the germline V gene, CDR1 is SNHLY and CDR2 is FYNNEI. This CDR3 has 14 amino acids. For the CDR3, the DNA is TGTGCCAGCAGTGAAGCGCCGACTAGAATTGAGCAGTTCTTC. Residues: CASSEAPTRIEQFF.

As regards this clonotype: This could be a read error, since a much larger clone is one nucleotide away. Here the CDR3 omits its conserved ending phenylalanine or tryptophan, so a read error is the likely source. The CDR3 reads CASSLRTGLEQYL. The CDR3 DNA reads TGTGCCAGCAGCTTAAGGACGGGGTTGGAGCAGTACCTC. This chain joins TRBV9 and TRBJ2-7, with a tentative D call TRBD2 (5 bases). Germline-derived CDR1 and CDR2 are SGDLS and YYNGEE. Between the trimmed V and J ends, which lost 4 bases and 7 bases, there was a span of 15 bases. The CDR3 is 13 residues long.

This clonotype has a count of ten or more. The gene calls are TRBV29-1 and TRBJ2-5; D possibly corresponds to TRBD1 (5 bases). This CDR3 comprises 13 residues. V dropped 8 bases and J dropped 2 bases, with 15 bases sitting between them. The germline V gene has CDR1 SQVTM and CDR2 ANQGSEA. The CDR3, as DNA: TGCAGCTTCTTCACAGGCCCACAAGAGACCCAGTACTTC. Protein sequence: CSFFTGPQETQYF.